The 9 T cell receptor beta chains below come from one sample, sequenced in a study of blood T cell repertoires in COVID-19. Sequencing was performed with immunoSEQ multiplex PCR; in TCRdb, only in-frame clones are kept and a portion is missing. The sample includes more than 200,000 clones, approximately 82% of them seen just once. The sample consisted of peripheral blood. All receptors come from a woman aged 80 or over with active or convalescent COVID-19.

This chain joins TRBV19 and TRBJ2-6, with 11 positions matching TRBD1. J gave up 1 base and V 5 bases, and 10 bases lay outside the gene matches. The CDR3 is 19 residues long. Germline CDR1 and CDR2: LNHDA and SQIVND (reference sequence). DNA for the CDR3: TGTGCCAGTAGTCCCCACGCCGGGACAGGGGGTTCTGGGGCCAACGTCCTGACTTTC. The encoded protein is CASSPHAGTGGSGANVLTF.

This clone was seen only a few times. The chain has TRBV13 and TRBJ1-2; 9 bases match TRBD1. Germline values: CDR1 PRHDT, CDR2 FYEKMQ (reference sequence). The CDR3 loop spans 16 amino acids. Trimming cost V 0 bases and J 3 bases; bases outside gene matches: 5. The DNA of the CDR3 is TGTGCCAGCAGCTTAGGCGGGAACAGGGGGCACTATGGCTACACCTTC. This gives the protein CASSLGGNRGHYGYTF.

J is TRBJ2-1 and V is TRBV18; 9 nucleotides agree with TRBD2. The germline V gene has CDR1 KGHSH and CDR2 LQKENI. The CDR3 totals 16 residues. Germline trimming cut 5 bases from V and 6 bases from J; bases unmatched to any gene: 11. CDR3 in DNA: TGTGCCAGCTCATCCACCGGCGGGGGGGCCGGCAATGAGCAGTTCTTC. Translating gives CASSSTGGGAGNEQFF. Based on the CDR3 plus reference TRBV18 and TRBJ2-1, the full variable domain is NAGVMQNPRHLVRRRGQEARLRCSPMKGHSHVYWYRQLPEEGLKFMVYLQKENIIDESGMPKERFSAEFPKEGPSILRIQQVVRGDSAAYFCASSSTGGGAGNEQFFGPGTRLTVL.

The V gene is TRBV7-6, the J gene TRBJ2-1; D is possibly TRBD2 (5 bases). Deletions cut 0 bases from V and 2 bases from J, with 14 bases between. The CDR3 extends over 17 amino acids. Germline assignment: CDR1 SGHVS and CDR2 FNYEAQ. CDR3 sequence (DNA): TGTGCCAGCAGCTTAGCACCGACTTCGGGGACCTACAATGAGCAGTTCTTC. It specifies CASSLAPTSGTYNEQFF.

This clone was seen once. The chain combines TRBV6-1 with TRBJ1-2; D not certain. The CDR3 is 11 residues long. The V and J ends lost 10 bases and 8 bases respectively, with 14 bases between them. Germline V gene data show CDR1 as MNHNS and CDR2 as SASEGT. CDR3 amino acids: CATAQVVGYTF. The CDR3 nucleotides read TGTGCCACCGCCCAGGTCGTGGGCTACACCTTC.

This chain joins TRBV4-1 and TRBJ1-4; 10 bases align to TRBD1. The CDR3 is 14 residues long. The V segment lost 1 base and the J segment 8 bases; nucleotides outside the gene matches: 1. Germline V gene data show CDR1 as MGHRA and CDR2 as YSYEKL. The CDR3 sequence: CASSQGDRGEKLFF. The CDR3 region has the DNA TGCGCCAGCAGCCAAGGGGACAGGGGCGAAAAACTGTTTTTT.

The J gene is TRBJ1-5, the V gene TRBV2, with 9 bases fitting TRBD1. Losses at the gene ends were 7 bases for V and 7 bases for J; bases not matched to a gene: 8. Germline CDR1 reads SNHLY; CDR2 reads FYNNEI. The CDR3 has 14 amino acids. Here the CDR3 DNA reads TGTGCCAGCACCGAACAGGGGGCAGACCAGCCCCAGCATTTT. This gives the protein CASTEQGADQPQHF.

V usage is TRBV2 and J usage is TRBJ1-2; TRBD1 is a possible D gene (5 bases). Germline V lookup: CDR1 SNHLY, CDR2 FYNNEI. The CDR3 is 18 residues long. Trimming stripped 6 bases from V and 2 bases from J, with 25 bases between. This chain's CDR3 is CASRRTRQGGRVNYGYTF. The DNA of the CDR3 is TGTGCCAGCAGGAGAACGCGGCAGGGAGGTCGAGTCAACTATGGCTACACCTTC.

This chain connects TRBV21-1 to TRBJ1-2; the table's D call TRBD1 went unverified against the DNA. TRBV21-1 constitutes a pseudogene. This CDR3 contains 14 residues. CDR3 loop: CASSPKQGNYGYTF. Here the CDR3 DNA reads TGTGCCAGCAGCCCAAAACAGGGGAACTATGGCTACACCTTC.